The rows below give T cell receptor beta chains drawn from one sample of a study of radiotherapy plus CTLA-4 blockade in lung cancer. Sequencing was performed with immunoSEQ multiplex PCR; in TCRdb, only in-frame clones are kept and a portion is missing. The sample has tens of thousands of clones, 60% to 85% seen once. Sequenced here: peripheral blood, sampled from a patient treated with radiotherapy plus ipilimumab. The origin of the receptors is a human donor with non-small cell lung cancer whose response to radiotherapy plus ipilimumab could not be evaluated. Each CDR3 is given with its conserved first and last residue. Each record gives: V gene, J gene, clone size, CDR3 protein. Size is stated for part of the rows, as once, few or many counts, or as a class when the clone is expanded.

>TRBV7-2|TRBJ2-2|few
CASSVRGGQIGELFF
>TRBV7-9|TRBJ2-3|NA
CASSSSLDTQYF
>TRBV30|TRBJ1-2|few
CACRERDYGYTF
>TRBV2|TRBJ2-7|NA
CASNPRGRGLTYEQYF
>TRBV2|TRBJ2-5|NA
CASSPTGTKTQVYF
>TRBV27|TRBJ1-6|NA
CASSATPGYRNSPLHF
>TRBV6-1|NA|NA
CASSDRRLVLSYEQYF
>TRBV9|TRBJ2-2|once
CASSPTGNPGELFF
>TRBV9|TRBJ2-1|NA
CASSVSEGVYNEQFF
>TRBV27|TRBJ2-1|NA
CASRGLAGVAYNEQFF
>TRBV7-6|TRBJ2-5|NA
CASSLLTAAQETQYF
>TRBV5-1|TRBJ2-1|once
CASSILGSSGRGDEQFF
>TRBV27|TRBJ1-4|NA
CASSFNGGGFAEKLFF
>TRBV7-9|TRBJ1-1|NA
CASSPGQGFTEAFF
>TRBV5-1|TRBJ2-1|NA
CASSLYQNNEQFF
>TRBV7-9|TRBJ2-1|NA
CASSAGIRYNEQFF
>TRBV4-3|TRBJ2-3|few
CASSQATGGFSTDTQYF
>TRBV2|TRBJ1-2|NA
CASSDSDYGYTF
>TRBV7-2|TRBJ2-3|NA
CASSLGRGVDTQYF
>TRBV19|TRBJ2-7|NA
CASSSSPSYEQYF
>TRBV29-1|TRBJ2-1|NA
CSASGSRVRNEQFF
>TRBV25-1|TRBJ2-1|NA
CASSEFEDRGRNEQFF
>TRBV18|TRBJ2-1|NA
CASSPRTGLSEQFF
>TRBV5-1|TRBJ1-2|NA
CASSAGGYGYTF
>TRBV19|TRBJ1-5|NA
CASTWDRGRSGNQPQHF
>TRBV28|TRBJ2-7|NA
CASSLGNSYEQYF
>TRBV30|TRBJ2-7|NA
CACRESSYEQYF
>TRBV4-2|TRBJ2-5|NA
CASSQAGAAAKGETQYF
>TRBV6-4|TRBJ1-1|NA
CASSHTGGTEAFF
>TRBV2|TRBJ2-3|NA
CASRRSLAGGDTQYF
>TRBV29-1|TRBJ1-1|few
CSVEDGLEAFF
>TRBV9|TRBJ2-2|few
CASVQIGVADNTGELFF
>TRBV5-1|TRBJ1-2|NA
CASMTPGGDGYTF
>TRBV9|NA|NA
CASSVEMTGGSYEQYF
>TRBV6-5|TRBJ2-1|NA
CASSLRSNNEQFF
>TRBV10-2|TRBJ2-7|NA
CASTLDRLYEQYF
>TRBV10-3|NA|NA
CAISTSGSLEQYF
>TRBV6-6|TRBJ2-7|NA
CASSARLGQDYEQYF
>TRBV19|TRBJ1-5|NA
CASSTQGVQPQHF
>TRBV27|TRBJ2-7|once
CASRDRGYEQYF
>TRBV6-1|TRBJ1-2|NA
CASSSPGGDGYTF
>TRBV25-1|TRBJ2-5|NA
CASSYGTSGYQETQYF
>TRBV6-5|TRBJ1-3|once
CASATGAGNTIYF
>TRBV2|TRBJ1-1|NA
CASRWTEVEEAFF
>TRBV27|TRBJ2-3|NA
CASSSHPAGDFDTQYF
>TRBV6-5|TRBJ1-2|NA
CASSYLRTGGSYGYTF
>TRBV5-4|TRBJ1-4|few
CASSLDRAVGKLFF
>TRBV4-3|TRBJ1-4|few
CASSQGDRDHEKLFF
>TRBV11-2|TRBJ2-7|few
CASSFRGGGTYEQYF
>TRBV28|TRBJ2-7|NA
CASSYLTGGKYEQYF
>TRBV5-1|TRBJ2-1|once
CASSLAGQGGNEQFF
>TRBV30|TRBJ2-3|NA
CAWSNAGTDTQYF
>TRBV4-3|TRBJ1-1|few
CASSQDWGQGRAFF
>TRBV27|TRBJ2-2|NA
CASSLVRESGELFF
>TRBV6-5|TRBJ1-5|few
CASSRTSMTNQPQHF
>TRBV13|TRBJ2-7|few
CASTQWVAGRSYEQYF
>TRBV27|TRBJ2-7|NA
CASSSSLSYEQYF
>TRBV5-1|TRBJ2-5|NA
CASSFLAGEETQYF
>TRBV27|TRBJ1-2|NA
CASSLFGGADGYTF